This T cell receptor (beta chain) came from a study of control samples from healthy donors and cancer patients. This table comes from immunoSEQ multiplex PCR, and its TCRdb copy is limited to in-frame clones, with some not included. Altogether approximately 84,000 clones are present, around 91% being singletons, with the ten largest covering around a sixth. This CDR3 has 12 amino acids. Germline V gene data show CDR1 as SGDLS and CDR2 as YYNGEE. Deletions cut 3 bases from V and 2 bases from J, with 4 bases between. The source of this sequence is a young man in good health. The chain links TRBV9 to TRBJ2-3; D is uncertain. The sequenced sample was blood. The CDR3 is CASSGNTDTQYF. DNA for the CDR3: TGTGCCAGCAGCGGGAACACAGATACGCAGTATTTT.